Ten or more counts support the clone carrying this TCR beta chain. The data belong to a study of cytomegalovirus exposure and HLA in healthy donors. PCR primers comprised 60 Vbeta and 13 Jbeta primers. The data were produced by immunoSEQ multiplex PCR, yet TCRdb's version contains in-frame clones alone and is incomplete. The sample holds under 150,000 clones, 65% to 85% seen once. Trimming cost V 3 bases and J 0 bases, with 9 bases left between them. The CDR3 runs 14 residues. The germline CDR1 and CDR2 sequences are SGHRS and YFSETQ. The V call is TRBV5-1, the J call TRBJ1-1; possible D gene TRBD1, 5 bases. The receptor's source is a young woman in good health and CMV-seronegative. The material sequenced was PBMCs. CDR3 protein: CASSYGGMNTEAFF. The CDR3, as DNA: TGCGCCAGCAGCTACGGGGGTATGAACACTGAAGCTTTCTTT.